The 8 T cell receptor beta chains in this list originate from one sample, sequenced in a study of technical replicates of blood from several donors. Assay used: immunoSEQ multiplex PCR; TCRdb lists only in-frame clones, some missing. The data hold about 53,000 clones, with roughly 86% observed a single time. Sequencing input: PBMCs. Receptors were obtained from a human donor in good health. Some clones in this sample may be carry-over from other donors' samples.

The chain is built from TRBV19 and TRBJ2-1, with 9 bases fitting TRBD2. The V segment lost 2 bases and the J segment 9 bases; nucleotides outside the gene matches: 11. The CDR3 contains 16 residues. Germline V gene data show CDR1 as LNHDA and CDR2 as SQIVND (reference sequence). The CDR3 DNA follows: TGTGCCAGTAGTATATTAACGGCGGGGGGGCCTGGTGAGCAGTTCTTC. Translated, it gives CASSILTAGGPGEQFF.

The chain combines TRBV7-8 with TRBJ2-7, with 7 bases lining up with TRBD2. The J segment lost 6 bases and the V segment lost 5 bases, leaving 16 bases of the junction unmatched. The CDR3 spans 16 residues. Germline V gives CDR1 SGHVS, CDR2 FQNEAQ. The CDR3 region has the DNA TGTGCCAGCAGCGTCACCCTTCGGCGGGAGTCGGGCGAGCAGTACTTC. It codes for CASSVTLRRESGEQYF.

The rearrangement uses TRBV30 and TRBJ1-5; the match to TRBD1 covers 8 bases. The length of the CDR3 is 15 residues. V shed 3 bases, J shed 2 bases, and the junction held 6 bases outside the gene matches. Per the germline V gene, CDR1 is GTSNPN and CDR2 is SVGIG (reference sequence). CDR3 in DNA: TGTGCCTGGAGACTTTCGGGACAGGGCAATCAGCCCCAGCATTTT. Its protein product is CAWRLSGQGNQPQHF.

This chain uses TRBV7-2 with TRBJ1-2; possibly TRBD1 for D (5 bases). Germline V gene sequence: CDR1 SGHTA, CDR2 FQGNSA. Trimming removed 5 bases at V and 7 bases at J, with 11 bases between. This CDR3 spans 12 amino acids. The CDR3 nucleotides are TGTGCCAGCAGCCCCCGGACAACTGGCTACACCTTC. This translates into CASSPRTTGYTF. The entire variable domain, with the rest obtained from reference TRBV7-2 and TRBJ1-2, is as follows: GAGVSQSPSNKVTEKGKDVELRCDPISGHTALYWYRQSLGQGLEFLIYFQGNSAPDKSGLPSDRFSAERTGGSVSTLTIQRTQQEDSAVYLCASSPRTTGYTFGSGTRLTVV.

Worth noting for this clone: Other DNA sequences within the sample encode an identical CDR3. This sequence joins TRBV7-2 and TRBJ2-7; 9 bases match TRBD1. This CDR3 has 15 residues. Germline trimming cut 0 bases from V and 1 base from J; bases unmatched to any gene: 1. The germline CDR1 and CDR2 sequences are SGHTA and FQGNSA. The CDR3 loop is CASSLAGQGSYEQYF. DNA for the CDR3: TGTGCCAGCAGCTTAGCGGGACAGGGTTCCTACGAGCAGTACTTC.

This chain connects TRBV9 to TRBJ1-2; D gene unclear. Germline lookup yields CDR1 SGDLS and CDR2 YYNGEE. V lost 0 bases and J 3 bases, leaving 3 bases between the germline ends. The CDR3 sequence is 12 residues long. The CDR3 DNA sequence: TGTGCCAGCAGCGTAGCGGACTATGGCTACACCTTC. This gives the protein CASSVADYGYTF.

The rearrangement joins TRBV11-2 to TRBJ2-3, with D hard to call. The germline V and J ends were trimmed by 2 bases and 6 bases, with 12 bases remaining between them. Germline loops: CDR1 SGHAT, CDR2 FQNNGV. The CDR3 covers 14 residues. The CDR3 sequence is CASSLRPRWDTQYF. DNA for the CDR3: TGTGCCAGCAGCTTAAGGCCTAGATGGGATACGCAGTATTTT.

V usage is TRBV15 and J usage is TRBJ1-1; D not resolved. Germline V gives CDR1 LNHNV, CDR2 YYDKDF (reference sequence). The CDR3 contains 14 residues. V shed 5 bases and J shed 4 bases, with 14 bases lying between them. The CDR3 coding sequence is TGTGCCACCAGCCTCGAAGCGGGGAGCACTGAAGCTTTCTTT. The encoded protein is CATSLEAGSTEAFF.